What follows describes a single TCR beta chain. Antigen: not known. The authors reverse transcribed all of the isolated RNA, so sequencing captured expressed TCRB transcripts. Assay used: immunoSEQ multiplex PCR; TCRdb lists only in-frame clones, some missing. This table holds some 900,000 clones, 15% to 20% found once. The data were obtained in a study of beta chain features in type 1 diabetes. Study-wide background: Healthy donors and patients had similar age, gender and cell yields.

Notes on the study in general: TCRB CDR3 length was moderately but significantly reduced in all four CD4+ subsets of Type 1 diabetes patients. When cDNA is sequenced, cells with high TCR expression could be over-represented. Across patients, naive, central memory and Treg TCRB repertoires exhibited apparently greater similarity than was observed across healthy donors.

V dropped 1 base and J dropped 2 bases, with 12 bases sitting between them. Germline CDR1 reads MDHEN; CDR2 reads SYDVKM. This CDR3 has 15 amino acids. V gene TRBV28 combines with J gene TRBJ2-7, with D tentatively TRBD2 (6 bases). The sequencing sample was made of naive CD4+ T cells from blood. The receptor was isolated from a woman younger than 30 in good health. CDR3 in amino acids: CASSLSPRGTYEQYF. The CDR3 DNA is TGTGCCAGCAGTTTATCCCCACGGGGGACCTACGAGCAGTACTTC.